Following are 10 T cell receptor beta chains from one sample sequenced in a study of T cells expressing NK-cell markers. TCRdb reprocessed the 5' RACE reads, keeping one entry per CDR3 protein, no DNA. In total, the table holds fewer than 400,000 distinct CDR3 sequences. The specimen was blood T cells: a sorted CD56 or NKG2C T cell subset, CD4+ or CD8+ T cells, or bulk PBMC T cells (not recorded which). The receptor set was obtained from a woman aged 45-65 years in good health.

The rearrangement uses TRBV12-3 or TRBV12-4 and TRBJ1-6; TCRdb's D call of TRBD1 is untestable without DNA. The CDR3 has 14 residues. The CDR3 is CASSPTGLNSPLHF.

The chain carries TRBV20-1 and TRBJ2-3; TCRdb's assignment of TRBD2 cannot be checked, as there is no DNA. This CDR3 has 17 residues. Germline lookup yields CDR1 DFQATT and CDR2 SNEGSKA (reference sequence). This CDR3 is CSASRSSGRSGTDTQYF.

V is TRBV5-1 and J is TRBJ2-2; with no DNA, the TCRdb D assignment of TRBD1 cannot be verified. Germline V lookup: CDR1 SGHRS, CDR2 YFSETQ. CDR3 length: 18 residues. CDR3 region: CASSLYPLRGADTGELFF.

The chain has TRBV4-2 and TRBJ2-1. This CDR3 has 13 amino acids. The germline V gene has CDR1 LGHNA and CDR2 YNFKEQ. The CDR3: CASSQADYPEQFF.

The V call is TRBV6-6, the J call TRBJ2-7; lacking DNA, the TRBD2 call made by TCRdb goes unchecked. The CDR3 spans 15 residues. Germline V lookup: CDR1 MNHNY, CDR2 SVGAGI (reference sequence). The CDR3 here is CASRSLVVSRYEQYF.

The V gene is TRBV7-8, the J gene TRBJ2-7; TCRdb's D gene call, TRBD1, goes unchecked for lack of DNA. This CDR3 has 15 amino acids. CDR1 SGHVS and CDR2 FQNEAQ come from the germline V gene. The CDR3 sequence: CASTPRDSFSYEQYF. Supplemented by reference TRBV7-8 and TRBJ2-7, the full variable domain reads GAGVSQSPRYKVAKRGQDVALRCDPISGHVSLFWYQQALGQGPEFLTYFQNEAQLDKSGLPSDRFFAERPEGSVSTLKIQRTQQEDSAVYLCASTPRDSFSYEQYFGPGTRLTVT.

V and J are TRBV6-1 and TRBJ2-1; TCRdb calls TRBD2, which cannot be checked without DNA. CDR1 is MNHNS, CDR2 SASEGT, per germline. CDR3 length: 16 residues. The CDR3 loop is CASSELAGFSYNEQFF.

V and J are TRBV20-1 and TRBJ2-3; TCRdb proposes TRBD1, but this gene call is untestable without DNA. The CDR3 has 18 amino acids. Germline-derived CDR1 and CDR2 are DFQATT and SNEGSKA (reference sequence). CDR3 amino acids: CSARDRGFGGGFTDTQYF.

The J gene is TRBJ2-7, the V gene TRBV7-2; TCRdb picks TRBD1, but there is no DNA to check that call. Per the germline V gene, CDR1 is SGHTA and CDR2 is FQGNSA. The length of the CDR3 is 17 residues. The CDR3 loop is CASSRGGLDRVIYEQYF.

Here the CDR3 reads CASRSQGARETQYF. The chain couples TRBV5-1 to TRBJ2-5; TCRdb returns TRBD1, unconfirmable since there is no DNA. Germline V gene lookup returns CDR1 SGHRS and CDR2 YFSETQ. This CDR3 region has 14 residues.